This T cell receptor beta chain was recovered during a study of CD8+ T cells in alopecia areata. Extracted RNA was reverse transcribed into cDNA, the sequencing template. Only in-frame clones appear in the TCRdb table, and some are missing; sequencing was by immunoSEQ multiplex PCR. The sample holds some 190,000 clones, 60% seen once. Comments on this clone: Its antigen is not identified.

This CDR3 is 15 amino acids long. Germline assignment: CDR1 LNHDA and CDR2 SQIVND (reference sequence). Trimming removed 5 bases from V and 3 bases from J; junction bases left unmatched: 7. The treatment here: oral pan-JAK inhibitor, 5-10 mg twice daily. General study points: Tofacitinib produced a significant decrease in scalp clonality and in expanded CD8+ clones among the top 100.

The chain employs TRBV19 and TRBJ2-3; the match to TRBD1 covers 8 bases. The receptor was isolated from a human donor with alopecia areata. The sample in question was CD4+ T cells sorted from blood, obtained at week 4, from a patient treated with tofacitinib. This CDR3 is CASSADRVRTDTQYF. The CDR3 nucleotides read TGTGCCAGTAGTGCGGACAGGGTCCGGACAGATACGCAGTATTTT.